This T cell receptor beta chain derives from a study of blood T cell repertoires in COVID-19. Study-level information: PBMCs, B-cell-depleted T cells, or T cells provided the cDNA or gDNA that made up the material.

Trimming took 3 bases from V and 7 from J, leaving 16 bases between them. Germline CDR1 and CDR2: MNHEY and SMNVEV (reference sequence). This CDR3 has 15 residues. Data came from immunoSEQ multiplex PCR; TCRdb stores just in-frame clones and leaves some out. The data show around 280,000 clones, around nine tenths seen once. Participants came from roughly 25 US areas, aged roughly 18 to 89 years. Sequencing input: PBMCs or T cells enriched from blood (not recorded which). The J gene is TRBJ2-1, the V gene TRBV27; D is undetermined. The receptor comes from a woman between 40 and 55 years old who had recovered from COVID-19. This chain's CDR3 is CASSFRSATSNEQFF. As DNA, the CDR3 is TGTGCCAGCAGTTTTAGAAGCGCCACCTCTAATGAGCAGTTCTTC.